The 14 T cell receptor beta chains listed next were all sequenced from one sample in a study of T cell clonotyping in hematopoietic cell transplantation. Assay used: immunoSEQ multiplex PCR; TCRdb lists only in-frame clones, some missing. This table has about 5,900 clones, about 76% appearing once. The sample in question was PBMCs, obtained 100 days after allogeneic stem cell transplant. These receptors all stem from a female patient aged 30-39 years who had an allogeneic stem cell transplant, so the T cells may come from the graft donor. Some clones in this sample may be carry-over from other donors' samples.

This sequence joins TRBV2 and TRBJ2-1; D is unclear. The V end was cut by 8 bases, the J end by 1 base, with 15 bases between. This CDR3 is built from 15 residues. Germline V gene data show CDR1 as SNHLY and CDR2 as FYNNEI. CDR3 sequence (DNA): TGTGCCAGCGCCTCCTACTACGTATCCTACAATGAGCAGTTCTTC. It translates to CASASYYVSYNEQFF.

The rearrangement uses TRBV4-3 and TRBJ2-3; 8 bases agree with TRBD2. Germline V gene data show CDR1 as LGHNA and CDR2 as YSLEER. V lost 4 bases to trimming and J lost 2 bases; unmatched junction nucleotides: 14. The CDR3 runs to 18 residues. CDR3 amino acids: CASSLLPPSGGPTDTQYF. In DNA form, the CDR3 reads TGCGCCAGCAGCCTCCTGCCGCCCAGCGGGGGCCCCACAGATACGCAGTATTTT.

Points on this clone: Given the absence of the conserved phenylalanine or tryptophan at the CDR3 end, a read error is likely. The limits of the CDR3 on the DNA are not certain, so only TCRdb's listed CDR3 is given. The V gene is TRBV27, the J gene TRBJ1-2; the D call of TRBD1 is as the table states it, not checked on the DNA. The germline V gene has CDR1 MNHEY and CDR2 SMNVEV (reference sequence). The length of the CDR3 is 10 amino acids, counting both ends. The CDR3 is CASSFRDRVD.

Only one count was recorded for this clone. The chain couples TRBV27 to TRBJ1-2; perhaps TRBD1 as D (5 bases). The germline gives CDR1 MNHEY, CDR2 SMNVEV (reference sequence). There are 15 residues in the CDR3. Trimming took off 6 bases at V and 1 base at J, with 15 bases between the two ends. The CDR3 DNA is TGTGCCAGCAGACAAATGGGACTGAATAACTATGGCTACACCTTC. As protein: CASRQMGLNNYGYTF.

The gene calls are TRBV10-3 and TRBJ2-2; tentative D call: TRBD2 (7 bases). Germline V CDR1 and CDR2: ENHRY, SYGVKD. V lost 10 bases, J lost 4 bases, and 22 bases lay in between. This CDR3 comprises 16 residues. The CDR3 reads CATHNRGGGGTGELFF. CDR3 DNA sequence: TGTGCCACTCATAATAGGGGGGGCGGCGGCACCGGGGAGCTGTTTTTT.

The gene calls are TRBV7-9 and TRBJ1-1; no definite D call. The V and J ends lost 2 bases and 3 bases respectively, with 10 bases between them. The length of the CDR3 is 14 residues. Germline V gives CDR1 SEHNR, CDR2 FQNEAQ (reference sequence). CDR3: CASSLMALYTEAFF. The CDR3 region has the DNA TGTGCCAGCAGCTTAATGGCGCTGTACACTGAAGCTTTCTTT.

J is TRBJ1-3 and V is TRBV13; maybe TRBD1 (5 bases). Germline values: CDR1 PRHDT, CDR2 FYEKMQ (reference sequence). CDR3 length: 15 amino acids. Trimming removed 5 bases from V and 0 bases from J, with 11 bases in between. The CDR3 DNA reads TGTGCCAGCAGCGTCCGACAGACCTCTGGAAACACCATATATTTT. Translated: CASSVRQTSGNTIYF.

The gene calls are TRBV19 and TRBJ1-6; 8 bases align to TRBD1. Germline CDR1 and CDR2: LNHDA and SQIVND (reference sequence). V shed 2 bases, J shed 6 bases, and the junction held 6 bases outside the gene matches. The CDR3 has 16 residues. The DNA for the CDR3 is TGTGCCAGTAGTATAAGGACAGGGTCGAGTAATTCACCCCTCCACTTT. It codes for CASSIRTGSSNSPLHF.

The CDR3 region is CAISEVAASGNTIYF. Here the CDR3 DNA reads TGTGCCATCAGTGAGGTTGCAGCCTCTGGAAACACCATATATTTT. This chain joins TRBV10-3 and TRBJ1-3; D is unclear. Germline CDR1 is ENHRY and CDR2 is SYGVKD. V gave up 2 bases and J gave up 0 bases, with 8 bases separating them. This CDR3 comprises 15 residues.

The V and J genes are TRBV2 and TRBJ2-5, with D possibly matching TRBD2 (7 bases). The germline V gene has CDR1 SNHLY and CDR2 FYNNEI. The CDR3 runs 14 residues. The V end was cut by 2 bases, the J end by 5 bases, with 12 bases between. The CDR3 bases are TGTGCCAGCAGTGAAAGGAGGGGGGGGGAGACCCAGTACTTC. Translating gives CASSERRGGETQYF.

J is TRBJ2-5 and V is TRBV12-5, with 10 bases that match TRBD2. The CDR3 runs to 17 residues. V was clipped by 5 bases and J by 9 bases; unmatched bases: 18. Germline V gene lookup returns CDR1 LGHNT and CDR2 FRNRAP. The CDR3 region has the DNA TGTGCTAGTGGTCCCCCGACTAGCGGGCACCTGCCCGTGGCCCAGTACTTC. Translation: CASGPPTSGHLPVAQYF.

The chain uses TRBV6-5 and TRBJ2-7; D gene ambiguous. Germline values: CDR1 MNHEY, CDR2 SVGAGI. The CDR3 is 14 residues long. V was shortened by 4 bases and J by 3 bases, with 13 bases between the two germline ends. The CDR3 nucleotides are TGTGCCAGCAGTTCCCCCTCGTCACTCTACGAGCAGTACTTC. Encoded protein: CASSSPSSLYEQYF.

The chain uses TRBV5-1 and TRBJ2-7, with D perhaps matching TRBD2 (6 bases). CDR1 is SGHRS, CDR2 YFSETQ, per germline. The V end was cut by 4 bases, the J end by 5 bases, with 22 bases between. The CDR3 is made up of 16 amino acids. CDR3 nucleotide sequence: TGCGCCAGCAGCCCCGATAAACGGGGCCCGGGGGACGAGCAGTACTTC. Its protein product is CASSPDKRGPGDEQYF.

This clone has just a few counts. CDR3 sequence (DNA): TGTGCCAGCAGAATGGGAGGGAGCTCCTACAATGAGCAGTTCTTC. Translated, it gives CASRMGGSSYNEQFF. The J gene is TRBJ2-1, the V gene TRBV2; 7 nucleotides match TRBD2. Germline CDR1 reads SNHLY; CDR2 reads FYNNEI. The CDR3 totals 15 residues. V shed 6 bases, J shed 0 bases, and the junction held 5 bases outside the gene matches.